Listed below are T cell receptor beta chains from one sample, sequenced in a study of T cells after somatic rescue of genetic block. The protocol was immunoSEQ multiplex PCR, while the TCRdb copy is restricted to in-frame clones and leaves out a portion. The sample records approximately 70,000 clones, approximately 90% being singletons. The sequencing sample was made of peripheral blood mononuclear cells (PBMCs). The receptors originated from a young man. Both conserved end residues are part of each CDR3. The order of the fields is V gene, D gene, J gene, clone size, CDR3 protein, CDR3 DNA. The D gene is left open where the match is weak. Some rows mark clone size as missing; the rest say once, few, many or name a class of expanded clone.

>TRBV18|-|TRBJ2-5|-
CASSHRDQETQYF
TGTGCCAGCTCACACAGGGACCAAGAGACCCAGTACTTC
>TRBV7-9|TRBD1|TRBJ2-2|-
CASSRSGTGDWELFF
TGTGCCAGCAGCAGATCCGGGACAGGGGACTGGGAGCTGTTTTTT
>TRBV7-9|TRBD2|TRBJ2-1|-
CASSERGPYNEQFF
TGTGCCAGCAGCGAGCGGGGCCCCTACAATGAGCAGTTCTTC
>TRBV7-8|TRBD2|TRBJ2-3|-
CANAPLAGGTDTQYF
TGTGCCAACGCCCCCTTAGCGGGGGGCACAGATACGCAGTATTTT
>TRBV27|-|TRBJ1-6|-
CASSWGRQKTLHF
TGTGCCAGCAGTTGGGGACGCCAGAAGACCCTCCACTTT
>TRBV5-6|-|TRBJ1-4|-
CASSFSRNEKLFF
TGTGCCAGCAGCTTCTCCCGAAATGAAAAACTGTTTTTT
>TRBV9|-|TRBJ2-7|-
CASSAISGTIYEQYF
TGTGCCAGCAGCGCGATCTCCGGGACAATCTACGAGCAGTACTTC
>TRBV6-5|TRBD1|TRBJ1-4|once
CASSETGVWEKLFF
TGTGCCAGCAGTGAAACAGGGGTGTGGGAAAAACTGTTTTTT
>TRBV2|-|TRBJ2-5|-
CASSGGTSMRETQYF
TGTGCCAGCAGTGGGGGGACATCGATGCGGGAGACCCAGTACTTC
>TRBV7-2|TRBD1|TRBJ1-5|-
CASSDRGGNQPQHF
TGTGCCAGCAGCGACAGGGGTGGCAATCAGCCCCAGCATTTT
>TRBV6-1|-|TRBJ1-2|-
CASSVTGMKGYTF
TGTGCCAGCAGTGTTACAGGGATGAAGGGCTACACCTTC
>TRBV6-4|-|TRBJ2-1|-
CASSPALGSYNEQFF
TGTGCCAGCAGTCCAGCCCTGGGCTCCTACAATGAGCAGTTCTTC
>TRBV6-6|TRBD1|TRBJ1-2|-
CASSTGQGFYGYTF
TGTGCCAGCAGCACGGGACAGGGCTTCTATGGCTACACCTTC
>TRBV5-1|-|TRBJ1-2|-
CASTREGGSYGYTF
TGCGCCAGCACGAGAGAAGGGGGTTCCTATGGCTACACCTTC
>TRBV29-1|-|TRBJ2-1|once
CSARQSSYNEQFF
TGCAGCGCTAGACAGAGCTCCTACAATGAGCAGTTCTTC
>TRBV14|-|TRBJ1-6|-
CASSQDESGIYNSPLHF
TGTGCCAGCAGCCAAGATGAATCAGGTATCTATAATTCACCCCTCCACTTT
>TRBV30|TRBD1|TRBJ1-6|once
CAWATGGISPLHF
TGTGCCTGGGCGACAGGGGGGATTTCACCCCTCCACTTT
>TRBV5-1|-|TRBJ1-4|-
CASSLAPGNEKLFF
TGCGCCAGCAGCTTGGCCCCCGGTAATGAAAAACTGTTTTTT
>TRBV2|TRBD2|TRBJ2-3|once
CASSGGLVDTQYF
TGTGCCAGCAGTGGGGGACTAGTGGATACGCAGTATTTT
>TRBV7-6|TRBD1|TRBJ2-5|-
CASSLSGTGETQYF
TGTGCCAGCAGCTTATCAGGGACAGGGGAGACCCAGTACTTC
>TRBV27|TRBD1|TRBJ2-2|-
CASSSTGTKPGELFF
TGTGCCAGCAGTTCGACAGGGACGAAGCCCGGGGAGCTGTTTTTT
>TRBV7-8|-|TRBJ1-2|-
CASSSTGTDGYTF
TGTGCCAGCAGCTCCACAGGCACGGATGGCTACACCTTC
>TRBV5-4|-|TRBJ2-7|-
CASSRPYEEQYF
TGTGCCAGCAGCCGCCCCTACGAGGAGCAGTACTTC
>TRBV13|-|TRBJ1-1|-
CASSSPRTGRANTEAFF
TGTGCCAGCAGTTCCCCACGCACAGGGAGGGCGAACACTGAAGCTTTCTTT
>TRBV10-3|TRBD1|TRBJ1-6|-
CAISEGQGSNSPLHF
TGTGCCATCAGTGAGGGACAGGGCTCCAATTCACCCCTCCACTTT
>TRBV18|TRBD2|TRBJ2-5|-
CASSLAGGRETQYF
TGTGCCAGCTCGTTAGCGGGAGGCCGGGAGACCCAGTACTTC
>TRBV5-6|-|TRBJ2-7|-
CASSSRDQTYEQYF
TGTGCCAGCAGCTCCCGGGACCAGACCTACGAGCAGTACTTC
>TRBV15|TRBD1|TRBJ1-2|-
CATSRDQLGQGADGYTF
TGTGCCACCAGCAGAGATCAATTGGGTCAGGGGGCGGATGGCTACACCTTC
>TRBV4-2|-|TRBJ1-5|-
CASSQERAANQPQHF
TGTGCCAGCAGCCAAGAACGGGCAGCGAATCAGCCCCAGCATTTT
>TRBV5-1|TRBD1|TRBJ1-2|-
CASSRDSLNYGYTF
TGCGCCAGCAGCCGGGACAGTCTTAACTATGGCTACACCTTC
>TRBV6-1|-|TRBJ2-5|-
CASSEIQTTHETQYF
TGTGCCAGCAGTGAAATCCAAACCACCCATGAGACCCAGTACTTC
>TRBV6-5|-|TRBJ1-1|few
CASSYSKGNTEAFF
TGTGCCAGCAGTTACTCGAAGGGCAACACTGAAGCTTTCTTT
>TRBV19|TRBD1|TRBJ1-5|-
CASSMGGRGLHQPQHF
TGTGCCAGTAGTATGGGGGGCAGGGGGCTTCATCAGCCCCAGCATTTT
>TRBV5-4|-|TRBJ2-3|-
CASRGPEEGADTQYF
TGTGCCAGCAGGGGGCCGGAGGAGGGTGCAGATACGCAGTATTTT
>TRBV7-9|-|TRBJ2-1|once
CASSLLGQQFF
TGTGCCAGCAGCTTATTAGGCCAGCAGTTCTTC
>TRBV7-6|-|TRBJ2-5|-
CASSSRSPRGETQYF
TGTGCCAGCAGCTCAAGGTCGCCCAGGGGAGAGACCCAGTACTTC
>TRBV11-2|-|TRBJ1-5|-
CASSFGGNQPQHF
TGTGCCAGCAGCTTTGGGGGGAATCAGCCCCAGCATTTT
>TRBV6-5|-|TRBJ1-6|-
CASTPTGLHNSPLHF
TGTGCCAGCACTCCAACAGGGCTTCATAATTCACCCCTCCACTTT
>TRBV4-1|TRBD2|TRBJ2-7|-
CASSQASGRRDEQYF
TGCGCCAGCAGCCAAGCTAGCGGGAGAAGGGACGAGCAGTACTTC
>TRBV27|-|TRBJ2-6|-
CATRPGGSSGANVLTF
TGTGCCACGCGACCGGGGGGCAGCTCTGGGGCCAACGTCCTGACTTTC
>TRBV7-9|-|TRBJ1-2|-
CASSLGQIYYGYTF
TGTGCCAGCAGCTTAGGACAGATCTACTATGGCTACACCTTC
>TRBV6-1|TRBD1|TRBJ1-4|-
CASRDTDRGEKLFF
TGTGCCAGCAGGGATACCGACAGGGGAGAAAAACTGTTTTTT